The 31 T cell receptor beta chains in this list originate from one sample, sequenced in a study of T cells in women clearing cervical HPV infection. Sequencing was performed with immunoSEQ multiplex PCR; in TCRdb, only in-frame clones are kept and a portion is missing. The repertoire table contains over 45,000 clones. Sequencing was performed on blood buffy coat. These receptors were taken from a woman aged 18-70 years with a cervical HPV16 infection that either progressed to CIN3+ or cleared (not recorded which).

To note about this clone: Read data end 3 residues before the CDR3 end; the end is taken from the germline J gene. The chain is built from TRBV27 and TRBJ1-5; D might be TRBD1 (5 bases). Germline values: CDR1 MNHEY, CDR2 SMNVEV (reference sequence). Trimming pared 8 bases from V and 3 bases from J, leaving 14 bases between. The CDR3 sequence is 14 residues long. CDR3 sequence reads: CASGHPGFNQPQHF. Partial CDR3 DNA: TGTGCCAGCGGCCATCCAGGGTTCAATCAGCCC.

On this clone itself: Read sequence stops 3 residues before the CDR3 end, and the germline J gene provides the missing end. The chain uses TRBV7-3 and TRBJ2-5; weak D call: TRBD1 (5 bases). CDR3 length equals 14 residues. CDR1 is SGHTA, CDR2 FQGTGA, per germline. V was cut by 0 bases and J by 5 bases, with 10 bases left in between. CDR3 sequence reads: CASSLTGAGETQYF. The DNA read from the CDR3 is TGTGCCAGCAGCTTAACAGGGGCTGGGGAGACC.

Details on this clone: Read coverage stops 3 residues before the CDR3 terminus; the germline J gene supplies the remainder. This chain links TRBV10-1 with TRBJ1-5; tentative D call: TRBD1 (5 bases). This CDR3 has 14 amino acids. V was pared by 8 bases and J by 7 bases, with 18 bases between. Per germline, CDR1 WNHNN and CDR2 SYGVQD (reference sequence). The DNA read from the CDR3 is TGCGCCAGCCCGGATTGGAGGGGAGGCCAGCCC. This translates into CASPDWRGGQP. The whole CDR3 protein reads CASPDWRGGQPQHF.

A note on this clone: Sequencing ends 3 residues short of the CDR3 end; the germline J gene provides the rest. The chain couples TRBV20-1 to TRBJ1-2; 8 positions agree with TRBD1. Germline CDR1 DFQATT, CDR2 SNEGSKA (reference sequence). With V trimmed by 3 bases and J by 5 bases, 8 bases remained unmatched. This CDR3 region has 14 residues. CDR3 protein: CSASQGAAVYGYTF. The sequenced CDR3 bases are TGCAGTGCTAGCCAGGGGGCGGCTGTATATGGC.

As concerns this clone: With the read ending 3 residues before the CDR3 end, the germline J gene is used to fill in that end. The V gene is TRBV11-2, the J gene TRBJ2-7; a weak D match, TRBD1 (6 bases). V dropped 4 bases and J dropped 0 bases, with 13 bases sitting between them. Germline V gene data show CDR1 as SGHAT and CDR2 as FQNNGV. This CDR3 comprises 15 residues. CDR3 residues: CASSYGQSDSYEQYF. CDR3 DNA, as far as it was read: TGTGCCAGCAGCTATGGACAGTCGGACTCCTACGAG.

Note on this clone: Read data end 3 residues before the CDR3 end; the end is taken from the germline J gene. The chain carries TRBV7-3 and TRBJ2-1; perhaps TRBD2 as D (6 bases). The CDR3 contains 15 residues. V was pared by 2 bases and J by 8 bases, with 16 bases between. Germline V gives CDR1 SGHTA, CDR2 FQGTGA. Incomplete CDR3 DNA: TGTGCCAGCAGCTTATTCCCCGGGGGAACCGATGAG. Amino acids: CASSLFPGGTDE. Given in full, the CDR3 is CASSLFPGGTDEQFF.

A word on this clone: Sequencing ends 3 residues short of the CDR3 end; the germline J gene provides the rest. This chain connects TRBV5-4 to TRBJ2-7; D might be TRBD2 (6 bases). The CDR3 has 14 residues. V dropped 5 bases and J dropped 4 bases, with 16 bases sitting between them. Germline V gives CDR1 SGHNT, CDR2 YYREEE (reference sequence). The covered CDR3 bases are TGTGCCAGCAGAGTTACGGGGGAAAGGTACGAG. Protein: CASRVTGERYE. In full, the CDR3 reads CASRVTGERYEQYF. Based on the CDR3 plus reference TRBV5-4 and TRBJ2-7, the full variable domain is ETGVTQSPTHLIKTRGQQVTLRCSSQSGHNTVSWYQQALGQGPQFIFQYYREEENGRGNFPPRFSGLQFPNYSSELNVNALELDDSALYLCASRVTGERYEQYFGPGTRLTVT.

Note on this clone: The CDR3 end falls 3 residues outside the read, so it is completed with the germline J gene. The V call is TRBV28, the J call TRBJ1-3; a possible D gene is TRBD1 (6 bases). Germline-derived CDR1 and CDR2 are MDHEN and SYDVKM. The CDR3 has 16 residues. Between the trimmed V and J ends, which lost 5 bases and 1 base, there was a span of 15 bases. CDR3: CASSLEQGYSGNTIYF. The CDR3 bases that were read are TGTGCCAGCAGTCTTGAACAGGGTTATTCTGGAAACACC.

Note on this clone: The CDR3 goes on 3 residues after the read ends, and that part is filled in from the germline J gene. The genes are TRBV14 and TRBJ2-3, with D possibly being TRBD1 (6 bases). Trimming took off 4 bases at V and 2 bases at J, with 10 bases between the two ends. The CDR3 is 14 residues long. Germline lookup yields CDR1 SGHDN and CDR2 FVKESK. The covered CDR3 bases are TGTGCCAGCAGCCCCCAGGGGCACACAGATACG. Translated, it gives CASSPQGHTDT. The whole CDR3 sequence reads CASSPQGHTDTQYF.

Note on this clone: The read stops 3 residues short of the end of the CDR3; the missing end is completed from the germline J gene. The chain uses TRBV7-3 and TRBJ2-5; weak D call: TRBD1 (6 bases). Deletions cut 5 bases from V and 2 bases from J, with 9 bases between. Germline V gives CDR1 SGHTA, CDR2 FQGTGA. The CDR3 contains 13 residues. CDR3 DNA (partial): TGTGCCAGCAGCCTGGACAGACAAGAGACC. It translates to CASSLDRQET. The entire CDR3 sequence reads CASSLDRQETQYF.

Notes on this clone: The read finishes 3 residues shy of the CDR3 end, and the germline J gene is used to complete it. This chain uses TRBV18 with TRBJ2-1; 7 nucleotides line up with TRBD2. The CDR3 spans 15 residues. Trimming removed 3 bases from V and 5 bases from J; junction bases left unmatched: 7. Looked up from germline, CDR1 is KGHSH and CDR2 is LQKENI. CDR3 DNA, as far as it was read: TGTGCCAGCTCACCGCGGGGGTCGCTCAACAATGAG. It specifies CASSPRGSLNNE. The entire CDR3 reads CASSPRGSLNNEQFF.

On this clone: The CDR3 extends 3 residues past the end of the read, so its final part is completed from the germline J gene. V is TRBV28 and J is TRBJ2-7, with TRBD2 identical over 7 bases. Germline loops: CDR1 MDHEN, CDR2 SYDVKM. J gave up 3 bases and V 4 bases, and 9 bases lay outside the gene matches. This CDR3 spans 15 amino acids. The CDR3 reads CASSSPGLGDYEQYF. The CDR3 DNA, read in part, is TGTGCCAGCAGTTCGCCCGGACTAGGAGACTACGAG. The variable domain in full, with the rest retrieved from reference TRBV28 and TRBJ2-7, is DVKVTQSSRYLVKRTGEKVFLECVQDMDHENMFWYRQDPGLGLRLIYFSYDVKMKEKGDIPEGYSVSREKKERFSLILESASTNQTSMYLCASSSPGLGDYEQYFGPGTRLTVT.

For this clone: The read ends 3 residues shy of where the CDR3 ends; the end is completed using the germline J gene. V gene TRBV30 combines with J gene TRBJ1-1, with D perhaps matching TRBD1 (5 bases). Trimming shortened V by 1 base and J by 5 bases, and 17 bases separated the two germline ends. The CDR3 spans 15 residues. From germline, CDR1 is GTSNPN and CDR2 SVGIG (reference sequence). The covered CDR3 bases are TGTGCCTGGAGTGCCCCCCGGCAGGGAGAAACTGAA. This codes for CAWSAPRQGETE. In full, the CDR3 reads CAWSAPRQGETEAFF.

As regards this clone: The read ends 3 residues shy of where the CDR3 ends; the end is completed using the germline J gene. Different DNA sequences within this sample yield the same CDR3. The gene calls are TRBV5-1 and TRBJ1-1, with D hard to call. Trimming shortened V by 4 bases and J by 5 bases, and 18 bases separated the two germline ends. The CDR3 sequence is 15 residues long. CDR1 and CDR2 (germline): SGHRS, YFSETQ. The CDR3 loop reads CASSAGAALGTEAFF. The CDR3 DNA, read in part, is TGCGCCAGCAGCGCGGGCGCGGCCCTGGGGACTGAA.

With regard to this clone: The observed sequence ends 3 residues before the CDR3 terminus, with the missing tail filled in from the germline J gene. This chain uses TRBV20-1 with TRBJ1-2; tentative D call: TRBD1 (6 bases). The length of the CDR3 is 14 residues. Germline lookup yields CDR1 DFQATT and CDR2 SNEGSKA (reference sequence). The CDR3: CSARRGGPHYEYTF. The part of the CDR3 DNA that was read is TGCAGTGCTAGACGCGGGGGGCCCCACTACGAG.

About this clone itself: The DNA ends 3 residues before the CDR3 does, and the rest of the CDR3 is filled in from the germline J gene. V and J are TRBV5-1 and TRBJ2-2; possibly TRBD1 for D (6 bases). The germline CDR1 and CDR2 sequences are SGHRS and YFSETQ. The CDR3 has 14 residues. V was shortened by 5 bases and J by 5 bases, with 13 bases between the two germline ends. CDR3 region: CASRPGTQTGELFF. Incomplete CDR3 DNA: TGCGCCAGCAGACCCGGGACACAGACCGGGGAG.

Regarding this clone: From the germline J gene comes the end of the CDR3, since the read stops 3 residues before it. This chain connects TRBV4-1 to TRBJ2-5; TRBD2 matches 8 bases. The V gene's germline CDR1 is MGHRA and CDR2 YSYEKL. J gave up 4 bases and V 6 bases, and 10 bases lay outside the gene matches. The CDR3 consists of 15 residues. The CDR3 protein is CASRTSERESETQYF. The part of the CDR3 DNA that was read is TGCGCCAGCAGGACTAGCGAGCGCGAATCAGAGACC.

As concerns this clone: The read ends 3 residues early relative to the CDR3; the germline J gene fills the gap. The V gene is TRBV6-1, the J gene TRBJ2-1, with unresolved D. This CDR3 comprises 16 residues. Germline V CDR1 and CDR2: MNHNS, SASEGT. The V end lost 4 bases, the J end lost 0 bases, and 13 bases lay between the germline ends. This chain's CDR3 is CASSGTGLSSYNEQFF. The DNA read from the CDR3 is TGTGCCAGCAGTGGAACCGGGTTAAGCTCCTACAATGAG.

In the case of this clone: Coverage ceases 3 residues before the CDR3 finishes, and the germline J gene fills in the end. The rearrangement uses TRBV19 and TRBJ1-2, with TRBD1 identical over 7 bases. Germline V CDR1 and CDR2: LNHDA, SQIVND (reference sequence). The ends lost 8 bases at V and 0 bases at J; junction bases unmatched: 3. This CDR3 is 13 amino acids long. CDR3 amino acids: CASGDSTNYGYTF. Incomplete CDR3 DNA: TGTGCCAGTGGGGACAGCACTAACTATGGC.

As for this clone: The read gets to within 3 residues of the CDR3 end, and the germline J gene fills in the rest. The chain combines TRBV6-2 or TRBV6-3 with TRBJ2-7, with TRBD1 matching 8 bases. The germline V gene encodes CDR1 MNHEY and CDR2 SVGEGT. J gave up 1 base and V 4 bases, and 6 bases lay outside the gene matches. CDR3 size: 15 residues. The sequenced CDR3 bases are TGTGCCAGCAGTTCTCGACAGGGGAATTCCTACGAG. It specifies CASSSRQGNSYE. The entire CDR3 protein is CASSSRQGNSYEQYF.

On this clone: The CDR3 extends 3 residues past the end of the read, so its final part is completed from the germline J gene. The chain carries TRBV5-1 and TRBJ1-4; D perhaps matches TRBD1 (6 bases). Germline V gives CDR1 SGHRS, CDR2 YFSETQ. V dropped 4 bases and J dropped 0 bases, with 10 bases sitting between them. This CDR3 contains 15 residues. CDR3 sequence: CASSARTATNEKLFF. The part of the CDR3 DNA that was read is TGCGCCAGCAGCGCAAGGACAGCAACTAATGAAAAA.

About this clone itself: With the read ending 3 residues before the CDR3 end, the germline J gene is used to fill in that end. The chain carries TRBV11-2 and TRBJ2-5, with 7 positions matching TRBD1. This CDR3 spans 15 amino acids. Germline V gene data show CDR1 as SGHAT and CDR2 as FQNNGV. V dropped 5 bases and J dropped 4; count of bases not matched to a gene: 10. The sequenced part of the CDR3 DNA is TGTGCCAGCAGCCTGATTAGAGGGGGCCTAGAGACC. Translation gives CASSLIRGGLET. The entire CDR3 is CASSLIRGGLETQYF. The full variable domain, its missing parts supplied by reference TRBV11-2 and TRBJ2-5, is EAGVAQSPRYKIIEKRQSVAFWCNPISGHATLYWYQQILGQGPKLLIQFQNNGVVDDSQLPKDRFSAERLKGVDSTLKIQPAKLEDSAVYLCASSLIRGGLETQYFGPGTRLLVL.

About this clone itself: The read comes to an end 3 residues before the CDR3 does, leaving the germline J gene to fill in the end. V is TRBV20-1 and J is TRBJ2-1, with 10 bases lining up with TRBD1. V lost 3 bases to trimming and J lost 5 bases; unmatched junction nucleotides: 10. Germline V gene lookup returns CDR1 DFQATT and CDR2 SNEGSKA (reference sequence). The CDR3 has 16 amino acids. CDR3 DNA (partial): TGCAGTGCTAGGGGACAGGGGTCCCAAACTAACAATGAG. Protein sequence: CSARGQGSQTNNE. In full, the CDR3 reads CSARGQGSQTNNEQFF.

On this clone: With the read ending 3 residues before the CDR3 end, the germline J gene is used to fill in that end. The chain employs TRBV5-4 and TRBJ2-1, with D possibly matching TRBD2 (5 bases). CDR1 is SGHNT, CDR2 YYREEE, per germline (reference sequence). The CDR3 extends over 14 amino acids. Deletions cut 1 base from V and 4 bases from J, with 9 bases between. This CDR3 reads CASSLFLAYNEQFF. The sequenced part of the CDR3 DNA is TGTGCCAGCAGCTTGTTTCTAGCATACAATGAG.

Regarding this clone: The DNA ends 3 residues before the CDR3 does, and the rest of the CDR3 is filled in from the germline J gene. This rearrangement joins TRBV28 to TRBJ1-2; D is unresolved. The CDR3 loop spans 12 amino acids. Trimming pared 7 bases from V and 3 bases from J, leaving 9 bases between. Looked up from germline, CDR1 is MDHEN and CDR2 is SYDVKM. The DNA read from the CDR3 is TGTGCCAGCACTAGAGGAGACTATGGC. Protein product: CASTRGDYG. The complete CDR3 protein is CASTRGDYGYTF.

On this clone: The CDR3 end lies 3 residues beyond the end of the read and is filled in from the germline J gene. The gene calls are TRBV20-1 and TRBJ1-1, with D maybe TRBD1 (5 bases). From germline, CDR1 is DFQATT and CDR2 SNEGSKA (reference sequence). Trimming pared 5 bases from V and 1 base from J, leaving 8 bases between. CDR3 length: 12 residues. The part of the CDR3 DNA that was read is TGCAGTGCTTTGACAGCGAACACTGAA. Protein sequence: CSALTANTE. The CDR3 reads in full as CSALTANTEAFF.

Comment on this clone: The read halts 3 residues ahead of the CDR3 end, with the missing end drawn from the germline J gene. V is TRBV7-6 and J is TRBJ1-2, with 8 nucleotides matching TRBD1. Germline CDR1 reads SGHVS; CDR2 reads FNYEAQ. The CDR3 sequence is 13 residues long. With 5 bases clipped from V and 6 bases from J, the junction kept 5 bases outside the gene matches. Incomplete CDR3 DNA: TGTGCCAGCAGCAGGACAGGGCTCGATGGC. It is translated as CASSRTGLDG. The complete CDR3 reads CASSRTGLDGYTF.

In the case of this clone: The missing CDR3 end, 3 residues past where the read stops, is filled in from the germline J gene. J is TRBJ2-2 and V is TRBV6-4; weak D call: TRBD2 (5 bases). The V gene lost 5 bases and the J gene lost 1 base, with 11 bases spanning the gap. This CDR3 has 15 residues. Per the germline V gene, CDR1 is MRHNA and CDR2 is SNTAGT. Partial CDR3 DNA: TGTGCCAGCAGTCCCACTAGGGTGAACACCGGGGAG. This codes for CASSPTRVNTGE. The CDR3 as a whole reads CASSPTRVNTGELFF.

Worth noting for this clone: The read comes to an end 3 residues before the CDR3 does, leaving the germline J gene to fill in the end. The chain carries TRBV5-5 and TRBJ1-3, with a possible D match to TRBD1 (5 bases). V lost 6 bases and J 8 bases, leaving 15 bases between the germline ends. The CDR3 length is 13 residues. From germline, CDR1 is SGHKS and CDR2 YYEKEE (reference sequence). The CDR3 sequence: CASTWTGQDTIYF. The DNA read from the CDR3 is TGTGCCAGCACCTGGACCGGACAAGACACC.

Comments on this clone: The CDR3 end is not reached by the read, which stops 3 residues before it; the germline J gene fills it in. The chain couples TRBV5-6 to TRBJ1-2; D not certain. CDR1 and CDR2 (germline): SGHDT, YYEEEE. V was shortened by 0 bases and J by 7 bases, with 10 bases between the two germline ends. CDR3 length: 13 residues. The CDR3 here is CASSLEGDPGYTF. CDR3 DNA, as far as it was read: TGTGCCAGCAGCTTGGAAGGTGATCCTGGC.

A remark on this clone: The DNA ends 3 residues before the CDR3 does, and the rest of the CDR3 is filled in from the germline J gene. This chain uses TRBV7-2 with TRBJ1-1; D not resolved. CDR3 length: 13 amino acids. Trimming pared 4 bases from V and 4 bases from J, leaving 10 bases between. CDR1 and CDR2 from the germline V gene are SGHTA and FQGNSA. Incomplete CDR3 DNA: TGTGCCAGCAGCTCCCTGGTGGCCACTGAA. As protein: CASSSLVATE. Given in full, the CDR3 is CASSSLVATEAFF.